Below are 25 T cell receptor beta chains sequenced from a single sample in a study of blood T cell repertoires in COVID-19. Clones were sequenced by immunoSEQ multiplex PCR, and TCRdb holds only the in-frame ones, with some missing. The table includes roughly 200,000 clones, 87% detected once. Sequenced material: PBMCs or T cells enriched from blood (not recorded which). The receptors were sampled from a young man with acute COVID-19.

The chain uses TRBV28 and TRBJ2-7, with 8 bases lining up with TRBD2. The CDR3 contains 14 residues. V trimming: 6 bases; J trimming: 6 bases; junction bases outside the gene matches: 10. Germline CDR1 and CDR2: MDHEN and SYDVKM. CDR3 sequence reads: CASSREAGEIEQYF. The CDR3 coding sequence is TGTGCCAGCAGCCGGGAAGCGGGAGAAATCGAGCAGTACTTC. Filled out from reference TRBV28 and TRBJ2-7, the complete variable domain reads DVKVTQSSRYLVKRTGEKVFLECVQDMDHENMFWYRQDPGLGLRLIYFSYDVKMKEKGDIPEGYSVSREKKERFSLILESASTNQTSMYLCASSREAGEIEQYFGPGTRLTVT.

The V gene is TRBV7-2, the J gene TRBJ1-5, with a tentative D call TRBD1 (6 bases). V was cut by 1 base and J by 4 bases, with 11 bases left in between. CDR1 and CDR2 from the germline V gene are SGHTA and FQGNSA. CDR3 length: 15 residues. The chain's CDR3 is CASSLDAGQNQPQHF. The CDR3 nucleotides read TGTGCCAGCAGCTTAGATGCTGGACAGAATCAGCCCCAGCATTTT.

The chain employs TRBV18 and TRBJ1-2; D is perhaps TRBD1 (5 bases). The germline V gene has CDR1 KGHSH and CDR2 LQKENI. The V gene lost 1 base and the J gene lost 6 bases, with 12 bases spanning the gap. The CDR3 contains 14 residues. The CDR3 DNA reads TGTGCCAGCTCACCACAAGGGACTTCCAATGGCTACACCTTC. Amino acids: CASSPQGTSNGYTF.

The chain links TRBV30 to TRBJ2-7, with D maybe TRBD2 (6 bases). The CDR3 has 14 residues. V was cut by 0 bases and J by 4 bases, with 13 bases left in between. Germline CDR1 GTSNPN, CDR2 SVGIG (reference sequence). The DNA of the CDR3 is TGTGCCTGGAGTGTAGTGCGGGGACCGTACGAGCAGTACTTC. It codes for CAWSVVRGPYEQYF. Full variable domain (remainder filled in from reference TRBV30 and TRBJ2-7): SQTIHQWPATLVQPVGSPLSLECTVEGTSNPNLYWYRQAAGRGLQLLFYSVGIGQISSEVPQNLSASRPQDRQFILSSKKLLLSDSGFYLCAWSVVRGPYEQYFGPGTRLTVT.

As concerns this clone: A junction end diverges from the germline sequence, so it may reflect a read error. The CDR3 loop reads CASSLLSGVGTDTQYF. The CDR3 DNA follows: TGTGCTAGCAGCCTCCTTAGCGGGGTCGGGACAGATACGCAGTATTTT. This chain joins TRBV7-7 and TRBJ2-3; 8 nucleotides align to TRBD2. The CDR3 has 16 amino acids. The V gene's germline CDR1 is SSHAT and CDR2 FNYEAQ (reference sequence).

The V and J genes are TRBV7-9 and TRBJ2-3, with a weak D call TRBD2 (5 bases). V lost 4 bases, J lost 4 bases, and 15 bases lay in between. This CDR3 contains 15 residues. The germline V gene has CDR1 SEHNR and CDR2 FQNEAQ (reference sequence). CDR3 sequence: CASSSWNRESDTQYF. The CDR3 nucleotides read TGTGCCAGCAGCTCTTGGAATAGGGAGTCAGATACGCAGTATTTT.

The genes are TRBV9 and TRBJ1-1, with D hard to call. The ends were cut back, 3 bases at V and 5 bases at J, with 14 bases in the middle. The germline V gene has CDR1 SGDLS and CDR2 YYNGEE. This CDR3 contains 14 residues. The CDR3 spells CASSDGVLMTEAFF. The CDR3 region has the DNA TGTGCCAGCAGCGACGGGGTACTTATGACTGAAGCTTTCTTT.

This clone was picked up a small number of times. The J gene is TRBJ1-4, the V gene TRBV5-1; the D is unclear. The germline V and J ends were trimmed by 0 bases and 3 bases, with 12 bases remaining between them. The length of the CDR3 is 16 residues. The germline V gene encodes CDR1 SGHRS and CDR2 YFSETQ. The CDR3 here is CASSLAGGTSNEKLFF. The CDR3 DNA reads TGCGCCAGCAGCTTGGCCGGCGGCACTTCTAATGAAAAACTGTTTTTT.

The gene calls are TRBV7-9 and TRBJ2-1; TRBD1 might be the D (5 bases). Germline V gives CDR1 SEHNR, CDR2 FQNEAQ (reference sequence). This CDR3 contains 13 residues. V was cut by 5 bases and J by 4 bases, with 9 bases left in between. The CDR3 sequence is CASSPGPYNEQFF. The CDR3 coding sequence is TGTGCCAGCAGCCCAGGGCCGTACAATGAGCAGTTCTTC.

This clone was recorded at least ten times. This chain uses TRBV29-1 with TRBJ2-7; D unclear. Trimming removed 0 bases from V and 4 bases from J, with 4 bases in between. CDR1 SQVTM and CDR2 ANQGSEA come from the germline V gene. The CDR3 runs 11 residues. Written as DNA, the CDR3 is TGCAGCGTTGAAGAACTTTACGAGCAGTACTTC. It translates to CSVEELYEQYF.

The chain carries TRBV29-1 and TRBJ1-1; the D is unclear. Trimming took 1 base from V and 5 from J, leaving 11 bases between them. The CDR3 runs to 13 residues. CDR1 and CDR2 from the germline V gene are SQVTM and ANQGSEA. CDR3 protein: CSVEGWGGTEAFF. The CDR3, as DNA: TGCAGCGTTGAAGGATGGGGAGGGACTGAAGCTTTCTTT. Full variable domain (remainder filled in from reference TRBV29-1 and TRBJ1-1): SAVISQKPSRDICQRGTSLTIQCQVDSQVTMMFWYRQQPGQSLTLIATANQGSEATYESGFVIDKFPISRPNLTFSTLTVSNMSPEDSSIYLCSVEGWGGTEAFFGQGTRLTVV.

The gene calls are TRBV29-1 and TRBJ1-1, with TRBD1 identical over 7 bases. The V segment lost 2 bases and the J segment 4 bases; nucleotides outside the gene matches: 10. CDR3 length: 15 amino acids. Germline lookup yields CDR1 SQVTM and CDR2 ANQGSEA. The CDR3 DNA follows: TGCAGCGTTGAATCCATAGGACAGGTGGCCACTGAAGCTTTCTTT. This encodes CSVESIGQVATEAFF.

DNA of the CDR3: TGTGCCAGCAGCCATCTCCTAGTCCCAGATACGCAGTATTTT. Protein product: CASSHLLVPDTQYF. The chain combines TRBV3-1 (or the pseudogene TRBV3-2) with TRBJ2-3, with D unclear. Germline CDR1 is LGHDT and CDR2 is YNNKEL (reference sequence). V lost 3 bases, J lost 4 bases, and 11 bases lay in between. CDR3 length: 14 residues.

The chain carries TRBV24-1 and TRBJ2-5; 8 bases fit TRBD1. This CDR3 spans 14 amino acids. Trimming cost V 4 bases and J 3 bases; bases outside gene matches: 3. From germline, CDR1 is KGHDR and CDR2 SFDVKD. The DNA for the CDR3 is TGTGCCACCAGTGAAACGACAGGGGAAGAGACCCAGTACTTC. Encoded protein: CATSETTGEETQYF.

Here the CDR3 reads CASGTSGRRNTGELFF. The CDR3 DNA reads TGTGCCAGCGGCACTAGCGGGAGGCGGAACACCGGGGAGCTGTTTTTT. The J gene is TRBJ2-2, the V gene TRBV28; 12 bases fit TRBD2. CDR1 and CDR2 (germline): MDHEN, SYDVKM. The trim removed 8 bases at V and 1 base at J, leaving 5 bases unmatched. This CDR3 has 16 amino acids.

This clone was seen more than once but under ten times. Different DNA sequences within this sample yield the same CDR3. The chain combines TRBV28 with TRBJ1-2, with 10 bases aligning to TRBD1. Germline V gene sequence: CDR1 MDHEN, CDR2 SYDVKM. The CDR3 contains 13 residues. Trimming cost V 6 bases and J 8 bases; bases outside gene matches: 6. The CDR3 nucleotides are TGTGCCAGCAGACCTGGACAGGGGGACGGCTACACCTTC. Protein sequence: CASRPGQGDGYTF.

The gene calls are TRBV5-1 and TRBJ1-6; TRBD1 is a possible D gene (5 bases). The CDR3 has 17 amino acids. V shed 0 bases and J shed 0 bases, with 10 bases lying between them. Per the germline V gene, CDR1 is SGHRS and CDR2 is YFSETQ. CDR3 region: CASSLEGPSSYNSPLHF. DNA of the CDR3: TGCGCCAGCAGCTTGGAGGGGCCGAGCTCCTATAATTCACCCCTCCACTTT. Full variable domain (outside the CDR3, taken from reference TRBV5-1 and TRBJ1-6): KAGVTQTPRYLIKTRGQQVTLSCSPISGHRSVSWYQQTPGQGLQFLFEYFSETQRNKGNFPGRFSGRQFSNSRSEMNVSTLELGDSALYLCASSLEGPSSYNSPLHFGNGTRLTVT.

In the case of this clone: This sample includes further DNA sequences coding for the same CDR3. V usage is TRBV27 and J usage is TRBJ2-1; D is possibly TRBD1 (6 bases). The CDR3 is made up of 15 amino acids. Germline loops: CDR1 MNHEY, CDR2 SMNVEV (reference sequence). The V gene lost 6 bases and the J gene lost 0 bases, with 12 bases spanning the gap. In nucleotides, the CDR3 is TGTGCCAGCAGCTCTGACAGGAGCTCCTACAATGAGCAGTTCTTC. It yields the protein CASSSDRSSYNEQFF.

V is TRBV7-9 and J is TRBJ2-7, with D perhaps matching TRBD1 (6 bases). The germline CDR1 and CDR2 sequences are SEHNR and FQNEAQ (reference sequence). V dropped 5 bases and J dropped 1 base, with 15 bases sitting between them. The CDR3 has 15 residues. CDR3 protein: CASSTGQTTSYEQYF. The CDR3 bases are TGTGCCAGCAGCACAGGACAGACGACATCCTACGAGCAGTACTTC.

The chain recombines TRBV28 with TRBJ2-7; 9 nucleotides match TRBD1. Germline V gives CDR1 MDHEN, CDR2 SYDVKM. The CDR3 has 14 residues. Germline trimming cut 5 bases from V and 7 bases from J; bases unmatched to any gene: 9. Here the CDR3 reads CASSLGTGRGEQYF. CDR3 DNA: TGTGCCAGCAGTCTCGGGACAGGGCGGGGGGAGCAGTACTTC. Full variable domain (outside the CDR3, taken from reference TRBV28 and TRBJ2-7): DVKVTQSSRYLVKRTGEKVFLECVQDMDHENMFWYRQDPGLGLRLIYFSYDVKMKEKGDIPEGYSVSREKKERFSLILESASTNQTSMYLCASSLGTGRGEQYFGPGTRLTVT.

The rearrangement joins TRBV5-6 to TRBJ1-2; perhaps TRBD1 as D (6 bases). This CDR3 has 14 amino acids. The V gene lost 5 bases and the J gene lost 3 bases, with 14 bases spanning the gap. CDR1 and CDR2 (germline): SGHDT, YYEEEE. As DNA, the CDR3 is TGTGCCAGCAGTCCCAGGGGCTTGGACTATGGCTACACCTTC. This translates into CASSPRGLDYGYTF.

The chain is built from TRBV27 and TRBJ2-3; D gene uncertain. V was cut by 2 bases and J by 4 bases, with 7 bases left in between. CDR3 length: 13 residues. Germline V CDR1 and CDR2: MNHEY, SMNVEV (reference sequence). This chain's CDR3 is CASSLGLADTQYF. CDR3 DNA sequence: TGTGCCAGCAGTTTAGGCCTGGCAGATACGCAGTATTTT.

This sequence joins TRBV28 and TRBJ1-6; 9 bases fit TRBD1. With 2 bases clipped from V and 8 bases from J, the junction kept 4 bases outside the gene matches. This CDR3 region has 15 residues. Germline CDR1 and CDR2: MDHEN and SYDVKM. The chain's CDR3 is CASSLDTGGDSPLHF. The CDR3 DNA reads TGTGCCAGCAGTTTAGATACAGGGGGCGATTCACCCCTCCACTTT.

This clone showed up just once. This sequence joins TRBV27 and TRBJ1-2, with 11 positions matching TRBD1. V lost 4 bases and J lost 8; bases outside the gene matches: 9. Looked up from germline, CDR1 is MNHEY and CDR2 is SMNVEV (reference sequence). This CDR3 is 15 amino acids long. The DNA of the CDR3 is TGTGCCAGCAGTTCCCCCTCGGGACAGGGGGAGGGCTACACCTTC. Protein product: CASSSPSGQGEGYTF.

The genes are TRBV5-4 and TRBJ2-1, with 11 bases lining up with TRBD2. V lost 3 bases and J lost 5; bases outside the gene matches: 7. Germline CDR1 is SGHNT and CDR2 is YYREEE (reference sequence). The CDR3 has 16 residues. In DNA form, the CDR3 reads TGTGCCAGCAGCTCACTAGCGGGAGAGAAGCACAATGAGCAGTTCTTC. Translation: CASSSLAGEKHNEQFF.